This TCR beta chain was recorded in a study of blood T cell repertoires in COVID-19. Study background: The United States, Italy and Spain provided the acute and convalescent COVID-19 samples.

This clone was seen more than once but under ten times. The sample holds other DNA sequences that translate to the same CDR3. Methods used by the authors: Amplified reference gene primers provided the basis for estimating nucleated cell counts. Clones were read by immunoSEQ multiplex PCR, and TCRdb kept only the in-frame ones, dropping some. V and J calls and clone size are those listed in that table; D and trimming were worked out from the DNA. The sample consists of some 130,000 clones, around four fifths of them appearing once. This study enrolled people aged roughly 18 to 89 from around 26 US geographic areas. Allocation to cohorts depended on clinical history reported by the participants. Sequenced input: PBMCs or T cells enriched from blood (not recorded which). The TCR sequence derives from a middle-aged man with acute COVID-19.

CDR3 loop: CASSQDEETQYF. CDR3 nucleotides: TGTGCCAGCAGCCAAGACGAGGAGACCCAGTACTTC. The chain combines TRBV3-1 (or the pseudogene TRBV3-2) with TRBJ2-5; D remains unclear. Germline CDR1 LGHDT, CDR2 YNNKEL (reference sequence). CDR3 size: 12 residues. Trimming removed 0 bases at V and 5 bases at J, with 4 bases between.